This entry lists 16 T cell receptor beta chains sequenced from one sample in a study of T cells after yellow fever vaccination. TCRdb called the 5' RACE reads again in MiXCR, with one record for every CDR3 protein. The sample has approximately 580,000 distinct CDR3 sequences, 17% seen once; the top ten hold roughly 17%. This sample comprised PBMCs, obtained 5 days after the first yellow fever vaccination. The source of these receptors is a man aged 18-30 years who received the YFV17D yellow fever vaccine.

This chain links TRBV6-2 or TRBV6-3 with TRBJ2-5; D call uncertain. Deletions cut 2 bases from V and 4 bases from J, with 5 bases between. In germline, CDR1 is MNHEY, CDR2 SVGEGT. This CDR3 has 12 amino acids. The CDR3 DNA follows: TGTGCCAGCAGTTACACCCTAGAGACCCAGTACTTC. Translating gives CASSYTLETQYF.

The table lists this clonotype with many counts. The CDR3 region is CASSFPGWETEAFF. As DNA, the CDR3 is TGTGCCAGCAGTTTTCCAGGGTGGGAGACTGAAGCTTTCTTT. The V gene is TRBV6-2 or TRBV6-3, the J gene TRBJ1-1; tentative D call: TRBD1 (5 bases). Germline CDR1 is MNHEY and CDR2 is SVGEGT. V lost 4 bases, J lost 5 bases, and 14 bases lay in between. The CDR3 has 14 amino acids.

The chain recombines TRBV21-1 with TRBJ1-6. TRBV21-1 represents a pseudogene. CDR3 length: 16 amino acids. This CDR3 is CASSPRGGPGNSPLHF. In DNA, the CDR3 is TGTGCCAGCAGCCCTAGGGGGGGGCCGGGTAATTCACCCCTCCACTTT.

V is TRBV5-6 and J is TRBJ1-1; D call uncertain. V gave up 4 bases and J gave up 3 bases, with 16 bases separating them. Germline CDR1 and CDR2: SGHDT and YYEEEE. This CDR3 contains 15 residues. The CDR3: CASSLGLGLDTEAFF. CDR3 sequence (DNA): TGTGCCAGCAGCCTCGGGTTAGGGCTTGACACTGAAGCTTTCTTT.

This clonotype was counted a few times. The chain recombines TRBV7-9 with TRBJ1-2; D unresolved. There are 16 residues in the CDR3. V was shortened by 5 bases and J by 5 bases, with 21 bases between the two germline ends. Germline CDR1 reads SEHNR; CDR2 reads FQNEAQ (reference sequence). The CDR3 sequence is CASSPPELPDGYGYTF. CDR3 sequence (DNA): TGTGCCAGCAGCCCTCCCGAGTTGCCGGACGGATATGGCTACACCTTC.

The chain employs TRBV7-8 and TRBJ1-4; tentative D call: TRBD1 (5 bases). The V gene's germline CDR1 is SGHVS and CDR2 FQNEAQ. The V end was cut by 5 bases, the J end by 0 bases, with 7 bases between. The CDR3 sequence is 14 residues long. The CDR3 DNA is TGTGCCAGCAGCCGGGGGGCAACTAATGAAAAACTGTTTTTT. Its protein product is CASSRGATNEKLFF.

This clonotype was recorded many times. V and J are TRBV28 and TRBJ2-7; no firm D call. The germline V gene encodes CDR1 MDHEN and CDR2 SYDVKM. CDR3 size: 15 residues. Trimming took off 5 bases at V and 6 bases at J, with 20 bases between the two ends. CDR3 residues: CASSPSDAEGSEQYF. CDR3 bases: TGTGCCAGCAGTCCGTCGGACGCGGAAGGGTCCGAGCAGTACTTC.

V usage is TRBV19 and J usage is TRBJ2-7; 7 bases map to TRBD1. The CDR3 is made up of 15 amino acids. From germline, CDR1 is LNHDA and CDR2 SQIVND (reference sequence). J gave up 2 bases and V 1 base, and 5 bases lay outside the gene matches. The CDR3 here is CASSIGGGAAYEQYF. CDR3 nucleotide sequence: TGTGCCAGTAGTATAGGAGGGGGCGCCGCCTACGAGCAGTACTTC.

This chain joins TRBV7-8 and TRBJ2-7; D remains ambiguous. The V end lost 1 base, the J end lost 6 bases, and 10 bases lay between the germline ends. This CDR3 contains 13 residues. The germline V gene encodes CDR1 SGHVS and CDR2 FQNEAQ. The DNA of the CDR3 is TGTGCCAGCAGCTTAGAGAGGTTAAGCGAGCAGTACGTC. This encodes CASSLERLSEQYV.

This clonotype was seen a handful of times. The rearrangement joins TRBV3-1 to TRBJ2-7; TRBD1 matches at 10 bases. This CDR3 spans 19 amino acids. Germline CDR1 is LGHDT and CDR2 is YNNKEL (reference sequence). The V segment lost 2 bases and the J segment 2 bases; nucleotides outside the gene matches: 15. CDR3 sequence: CASSQRLVSGTGAPYEQYF. The CDR3 DNA sequence: TGTGCCAGCAGCCAAAGGTTGGTCTCGGGGACAGGGGCCCCCTACGAGCAGTACTTC.

The chain links TRBV12-3 or TRBV12-4 to TRBJ2-1, with 7 bases lining up with TRBD1. This CDR3 region has 13 residues. Germline trimming cut 6 bases from V and 7 bases from J; bases unmatched to any gene: 6. The CDR3 DNA reads as TGTGCCAGCAGGACGGGACAGATTAATGAGCAGTTCTTC. Protein sequence: CASRTGQINEQFF.

This chain joins TRBV5-1 and TRBJ2-5; 9 nucleotides match TRBD1. The CDR3 runs 15 residues. With V trimmed by 4 bases and J by 2 bases, 6 bases remained unmatched. Germline CDR1 is SGHRS and CDR2 is YFSETQ. CDR3 DNA: TGCGCCAGCAGCCAGACAGGGGGTGCTCAAGAGACCCAGTACTTC. This gives the protein CASSQTGGAQETQYF.

The rearrangement joins TRBV7-9 to TRBJ2-2; no clear D. V lost 8 bases to trimming and J lost 6 bases, with 7 bases between them. The CDR3 totals 11 residues. Germline V CDR1 and CDR2: SEHNR, FQNEAQ (reference sequence). The CDR3 here is CASGHAGELFF. DNA for the CDR3: TGTGCCAGCGGGCACGCCGGGGAGCTGTTTTTT.

There are many counts of this clonotype. The chain recombines TRBV7-9 with TRBJ1-5, with 7 bases that match TRBD1. V gave up 2 bases and J gave up 4 bases; unmatched junction bases: 17. Per the germline V gene, CDR1 is SEHNR and CDR2 is FQNEAQ (reference sequence). CDR3 size: 19 residues. DNA of the CDR3: TGTGCCAGCAGCTTAAAGTATTTGTATGGGGCAGGGGGGAATCAGCCCCAGCATTTT. Encoded protein: CASSLKYLYGAGGNQPQHF.

This clonotype was counted between two and nine times. CDR3 coding DNA: TGTGCCAGCAGTGTCTGGGGGGTCAGTATGGGCTATGGCTACACCTTC. It translates to CASSVWGVSMGYGYTF. The rearrangement uses TRBV6-1 and TRBJ1-2; a possible D gene is TRBD1 (5 bases). Per germline, CDR1 MNHNS and CDR2 SASEGT. The V gene lost 4 bases and the J gene lost 4 bases, with 19 bases spanning the gap. This CDR3 contains 16 residues.

In this sample, this clonotype turned up once. The CDR3 spells CASALGGGRPYNEQFF. The CDR3 nucleotides are TGTGCCAGCGCACTGGGCGGGGGGAGACCCTACAATGAGCAGTTCTTC. This chain links TRBV11-2 with TRBJ2-1; 8 bases match TRBD2. The CDR3 has 16 amino acids. Unmatched junction bases numbered 11, after V lost 8 bases and J lost 2 bases. Germline V gives CDR1 SGHAT, CDR2 FQNNGV.